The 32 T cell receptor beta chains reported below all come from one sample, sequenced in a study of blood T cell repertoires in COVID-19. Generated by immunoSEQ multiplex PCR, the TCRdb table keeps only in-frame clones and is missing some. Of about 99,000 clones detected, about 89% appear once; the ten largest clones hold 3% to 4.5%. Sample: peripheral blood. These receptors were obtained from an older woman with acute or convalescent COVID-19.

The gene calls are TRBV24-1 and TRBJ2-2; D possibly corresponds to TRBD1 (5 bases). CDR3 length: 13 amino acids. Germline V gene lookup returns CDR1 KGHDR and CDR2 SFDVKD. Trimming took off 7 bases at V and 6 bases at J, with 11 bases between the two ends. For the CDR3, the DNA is TGTGCCACCAGGGCAGGGATATCCGGGGAGCTGTTTTTT. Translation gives CATRAGISGELFF.

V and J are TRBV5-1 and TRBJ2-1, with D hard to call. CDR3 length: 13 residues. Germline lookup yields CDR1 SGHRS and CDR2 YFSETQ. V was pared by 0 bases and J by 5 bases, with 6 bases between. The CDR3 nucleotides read TGCGCCAGCAGCTTGGTCCCCGACAATGAGCAGTTCTTC. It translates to CASSLVPDNEQFF.

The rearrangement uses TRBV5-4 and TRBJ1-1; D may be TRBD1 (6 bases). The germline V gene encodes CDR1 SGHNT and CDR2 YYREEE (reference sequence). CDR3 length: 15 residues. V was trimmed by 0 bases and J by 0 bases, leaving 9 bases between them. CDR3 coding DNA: TGTGCCAGCAGCTTGGGGGGACAAGTGAACACTGAAGCTTTCTTT. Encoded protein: CASSLGGQVNTEAFF.

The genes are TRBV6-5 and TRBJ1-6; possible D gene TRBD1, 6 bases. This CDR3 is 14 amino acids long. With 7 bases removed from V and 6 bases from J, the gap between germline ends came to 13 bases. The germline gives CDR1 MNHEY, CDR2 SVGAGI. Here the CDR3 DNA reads TGTGCCAGCACCCTACAGGGTGGTAATTCACCCCTCCACTTT. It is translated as CASTLQGGNSPLHF.

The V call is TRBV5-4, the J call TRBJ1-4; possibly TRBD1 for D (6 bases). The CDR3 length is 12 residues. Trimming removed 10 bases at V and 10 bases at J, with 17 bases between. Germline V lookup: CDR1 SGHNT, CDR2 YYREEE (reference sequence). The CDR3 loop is CAFGGHEGKLFF. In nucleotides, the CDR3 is TGTGCCTTCGGGGGGCATGAGGGAAAACTGTTTTTT.

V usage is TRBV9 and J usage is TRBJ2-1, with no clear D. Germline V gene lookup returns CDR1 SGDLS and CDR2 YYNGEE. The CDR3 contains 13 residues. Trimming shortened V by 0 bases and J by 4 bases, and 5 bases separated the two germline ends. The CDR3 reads CASSVESYNEQFF. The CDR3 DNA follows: TGTGCCAGCAGCGTAGAATCGTACAATGAGCAGTTCTTC.

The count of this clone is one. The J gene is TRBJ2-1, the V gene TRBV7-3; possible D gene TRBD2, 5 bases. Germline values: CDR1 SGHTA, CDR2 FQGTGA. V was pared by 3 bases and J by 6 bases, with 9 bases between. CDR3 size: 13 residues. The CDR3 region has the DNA TGTGCCAGCAGCTTGGGGAGTTCCAATGAGCAGTTCTTC. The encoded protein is CASSLGSSNEQFF.

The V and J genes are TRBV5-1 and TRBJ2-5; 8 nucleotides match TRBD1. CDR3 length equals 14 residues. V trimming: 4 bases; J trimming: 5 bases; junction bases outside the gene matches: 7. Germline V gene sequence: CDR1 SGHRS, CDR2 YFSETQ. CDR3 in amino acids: CASSNHRGVETQYF. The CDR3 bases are TGCGCCAGCAGCAACCACAGGGGGGTGGAGACCCAGTACTTC.

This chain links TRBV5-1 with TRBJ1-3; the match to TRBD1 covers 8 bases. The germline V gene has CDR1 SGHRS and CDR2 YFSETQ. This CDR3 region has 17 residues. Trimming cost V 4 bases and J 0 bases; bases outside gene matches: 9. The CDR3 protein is CASSQRAGGYSGNTIYF. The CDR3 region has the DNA TGCGCCAGCAGCCAAAGGGCAGGGGGCTACTCTGGAAACACCATATATTTT. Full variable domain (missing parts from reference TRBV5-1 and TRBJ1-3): KAGVTQTPRYLIKTRGQQVTLSCSPISGHRSVSWYQQTPGQGLQFLFEYFSETQRNKGNFPGRFSGRQFSNSRSEMNVSTLELGDSALYLCASSQRAGGYSGNTIYFGEGSWLTVV.

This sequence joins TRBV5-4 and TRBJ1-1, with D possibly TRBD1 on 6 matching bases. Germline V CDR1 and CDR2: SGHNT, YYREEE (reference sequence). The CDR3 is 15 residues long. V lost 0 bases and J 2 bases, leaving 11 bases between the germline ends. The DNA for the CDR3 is TGTGCCAGCAGCTTGGTAACAGGGCCCAACACTGAAGCTTTCTTT. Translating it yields CASSLVTGPNTEAFF.

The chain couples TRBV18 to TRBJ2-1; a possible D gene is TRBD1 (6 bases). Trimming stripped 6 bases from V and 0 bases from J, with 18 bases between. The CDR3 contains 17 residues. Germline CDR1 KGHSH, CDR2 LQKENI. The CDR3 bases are TGTGCCAGCTCCCCCTACAGGGAGCCCTCCTCCTACAATGAGCAGTTCTTC. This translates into CASSPYREPSSYNEQFF.

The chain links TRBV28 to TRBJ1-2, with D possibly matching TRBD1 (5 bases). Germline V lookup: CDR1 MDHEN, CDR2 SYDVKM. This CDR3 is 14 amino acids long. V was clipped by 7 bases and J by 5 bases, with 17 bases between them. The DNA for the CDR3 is TGTGCCAGCAAGGGCTCAACAGGAGCGTATGGCTACACCTTC. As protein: CASKGSTGAYGYTF.

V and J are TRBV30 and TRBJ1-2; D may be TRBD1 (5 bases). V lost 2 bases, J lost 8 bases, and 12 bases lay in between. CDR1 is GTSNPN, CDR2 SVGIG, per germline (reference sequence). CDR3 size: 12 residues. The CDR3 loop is CAWSPGRGGYTF. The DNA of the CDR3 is TGTGCCTGGAGTCCGGGTAGGGGCGGCTACACCTTC.

The CDR3 loop is CASRGTGTAGELFF. In DNA form, the CDR3 reads TGCGCCAGCAGGGGGACAGGGACGGCCGGGGAGCTGTTTTTT. V and J are TRBV5-1 and TRBJ2-2, with 9 bases matching TRBD1. CDR1 and CDR2 (germline): SGHRS, YFSETQ. J lost 6 bases, V lost 5 bases, and 5 bases had no gene match. The CDR3 is 14 residues long.

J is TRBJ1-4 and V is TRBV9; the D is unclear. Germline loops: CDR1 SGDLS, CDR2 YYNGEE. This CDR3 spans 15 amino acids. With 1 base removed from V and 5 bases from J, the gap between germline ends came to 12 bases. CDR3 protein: CASSVWEGRNEKLFF. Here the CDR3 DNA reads TGTGCCAGCAGCGTATGGGAAGGGAGGAATGAAAAACTGTTTTTT.

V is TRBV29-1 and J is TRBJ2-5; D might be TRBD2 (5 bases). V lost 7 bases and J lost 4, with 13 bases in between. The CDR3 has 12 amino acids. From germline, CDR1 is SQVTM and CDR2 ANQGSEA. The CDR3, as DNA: TGCAGCGGGGAGAGGGCTGGAGAGACCCAGTACTTC. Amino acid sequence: CSGERAGETQYF.

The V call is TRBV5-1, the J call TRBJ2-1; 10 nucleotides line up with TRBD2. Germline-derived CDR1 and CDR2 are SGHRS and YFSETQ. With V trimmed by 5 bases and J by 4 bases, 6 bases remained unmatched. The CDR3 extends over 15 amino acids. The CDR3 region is CASSPTSGTYNEQFF. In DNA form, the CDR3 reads TGCGCCAGCAGTCCAACTAGCGGGACATACAATGAGCAGTTCTTC.

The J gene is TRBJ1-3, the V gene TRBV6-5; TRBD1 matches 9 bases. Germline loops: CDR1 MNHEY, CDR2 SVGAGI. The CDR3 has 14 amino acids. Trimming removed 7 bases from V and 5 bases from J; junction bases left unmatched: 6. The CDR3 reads CASTTTGGRNTIYF. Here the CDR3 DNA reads TGTGCCAGCACCACAACAGGGGGCCGAAACACCATATATTTT.

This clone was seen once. The CDR3 reads CASSQDKGAAGAVLVTQYF. The DNA for the CDR3 is TGTGCCAGCAGCCAAGATAAGGGCGCAGCGGGCGCCGTGTTGGTGACCCAGTACTTC. This chain links TRBV4-2 with TRBJ2-5, with D possibly being TRBD2 (6 bases). This CDR3 region has 19 residues. Per germline, CDR1 LGHNA and CDR2 YNFKEQ. Trimming left V 0 bases short and J 7 bases short, with 27 bases between.

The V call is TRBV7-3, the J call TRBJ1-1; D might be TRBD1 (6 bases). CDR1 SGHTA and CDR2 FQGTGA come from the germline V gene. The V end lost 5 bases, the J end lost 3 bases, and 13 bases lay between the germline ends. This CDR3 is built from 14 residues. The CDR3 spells CASSPVGGHTEAFF. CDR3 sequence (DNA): TGTGCCAGCAGCCCCGTGGGGGGGCACACTGAAGCTTTCTTT.

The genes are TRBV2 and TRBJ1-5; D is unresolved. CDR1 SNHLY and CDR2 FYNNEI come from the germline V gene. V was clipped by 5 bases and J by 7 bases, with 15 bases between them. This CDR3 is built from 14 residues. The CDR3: CASSSGGPRQPQHF. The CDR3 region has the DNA TGTGCCAGCAGTTCCGGAGGTCCGAGACAGCCCCAGCATTTT.

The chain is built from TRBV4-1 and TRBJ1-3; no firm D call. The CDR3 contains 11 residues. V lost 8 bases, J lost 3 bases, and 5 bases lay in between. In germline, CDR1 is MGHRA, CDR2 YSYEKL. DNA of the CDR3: TGCGCCAGCGCTAGTGGAAACACCATATATTTT. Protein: CASASGNTIYF.

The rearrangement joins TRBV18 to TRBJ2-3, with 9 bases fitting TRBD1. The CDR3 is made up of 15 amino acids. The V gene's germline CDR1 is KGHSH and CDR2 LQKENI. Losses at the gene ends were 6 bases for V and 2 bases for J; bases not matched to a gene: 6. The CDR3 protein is CASSQQGADTDTQYF. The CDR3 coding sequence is TGTGCCAGCTCCCAACAGGGGGCGGACACAGATACGCAGTATTTT.

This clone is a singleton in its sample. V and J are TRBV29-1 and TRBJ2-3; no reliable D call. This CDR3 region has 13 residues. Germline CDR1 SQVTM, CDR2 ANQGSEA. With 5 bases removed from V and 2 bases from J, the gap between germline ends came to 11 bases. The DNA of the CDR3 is TGCAGCGTTCAGTACAGACCCACAGATACGCAGTATTTT. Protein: CSVQYRPTDTQYF.

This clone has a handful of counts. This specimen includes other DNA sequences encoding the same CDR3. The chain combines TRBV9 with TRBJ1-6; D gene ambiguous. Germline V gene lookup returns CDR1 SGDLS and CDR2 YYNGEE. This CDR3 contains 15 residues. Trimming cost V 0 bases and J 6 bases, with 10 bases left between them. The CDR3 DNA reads TGTGCCAGCAGCGTAGAGGGCGGACTTAATTCACCCCTCCACTTT. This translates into CASSVEGGLNSPLHF.

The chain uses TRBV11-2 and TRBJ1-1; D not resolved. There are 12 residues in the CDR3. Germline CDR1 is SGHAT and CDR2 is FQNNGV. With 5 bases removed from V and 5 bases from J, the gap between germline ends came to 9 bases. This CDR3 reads CASSPLRTEAFF. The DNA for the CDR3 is TGTGCCAGCAGCCCCCTTCGTACTGAAGCTTTCTTT.

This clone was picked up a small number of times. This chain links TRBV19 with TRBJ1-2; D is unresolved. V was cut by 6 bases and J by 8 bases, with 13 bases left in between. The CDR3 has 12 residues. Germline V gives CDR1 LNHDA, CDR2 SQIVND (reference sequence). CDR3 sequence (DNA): TGTGCCAGTAGCAGAAACGGAGGGGGCTACACCTTC. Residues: CASSRNGGGYTF.

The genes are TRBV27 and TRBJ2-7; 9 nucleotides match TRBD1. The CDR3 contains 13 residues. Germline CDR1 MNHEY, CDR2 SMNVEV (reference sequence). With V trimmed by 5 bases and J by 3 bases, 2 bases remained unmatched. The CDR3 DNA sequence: TGTGCCAGCAGTACGACAGGGGGCTACGAGCAGTACGTC. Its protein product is CASSTTGGYEQYV.

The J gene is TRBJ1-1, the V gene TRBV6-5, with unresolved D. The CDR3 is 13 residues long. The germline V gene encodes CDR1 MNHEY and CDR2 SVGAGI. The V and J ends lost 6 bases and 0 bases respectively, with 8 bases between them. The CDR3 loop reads CASSPTVNTEAFF. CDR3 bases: TGTGCCAGCAGCCCCACAGTGAACACTGAAGCTTTCTTT.

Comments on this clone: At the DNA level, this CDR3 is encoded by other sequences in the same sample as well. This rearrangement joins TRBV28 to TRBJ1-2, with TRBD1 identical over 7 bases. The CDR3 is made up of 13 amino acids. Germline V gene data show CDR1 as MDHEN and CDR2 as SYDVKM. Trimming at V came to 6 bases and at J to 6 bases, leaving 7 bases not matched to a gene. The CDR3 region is CASRPTGEDGYTF. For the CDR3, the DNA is TGTGCCAGCAGACCAACAGGGGAGGATGGCTACACCTTC.

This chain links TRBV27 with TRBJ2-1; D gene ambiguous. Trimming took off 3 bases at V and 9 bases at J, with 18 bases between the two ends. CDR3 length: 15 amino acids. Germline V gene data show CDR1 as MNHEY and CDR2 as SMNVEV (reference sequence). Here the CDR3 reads CASSLRGSFTGEQFF. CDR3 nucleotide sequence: TGTGCCAGCAGTTTGCGAGGCTCTTTTACGGGTGAGCAGTTCTTC.

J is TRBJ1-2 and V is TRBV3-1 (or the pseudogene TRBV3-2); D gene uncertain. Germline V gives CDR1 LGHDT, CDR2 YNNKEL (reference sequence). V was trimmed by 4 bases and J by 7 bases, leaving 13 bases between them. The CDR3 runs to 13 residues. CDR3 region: CASSPGLAAGYTF. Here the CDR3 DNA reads TGTGCCAGCAGCCCTGGTTTGGCGGCTGGCTACACCTTC.